This entry describes one T cell receptor beta chain. Expressed TCRB transcripts got sequenced, as all isolated RNA was reverse transcribed. Method: immunoSEQ multiplex PCR; TCRdb's copy keeps in-frame clones and lacks some. Among hundreds of thousands of clones, about 17% were seen once, and the ten largest hold roughly 0.025%. This entry comes from a study of beta chain features in type 1 diabetes. Germline CDR1 is LNHNV and CDR2 is YYDKDF (reference sequence). CDR3 length equals 15 residues. V lost 0 bases and J lost 8, with 15 bases in between. The sample comprised naive CD4+ T cells from blood. The genes are TRBV15 and TRBJ2-3; no clear D. The TCR comes from a woman in her late teens or twenties in good health. CDR3 coding DNA: TGTGCCACCAGCAGAGATGCTCAGGCCGCAGGTACGCAGTATTTT. Translation: CATSRDAQAAGTQYF.